This T cell receptor (beta chain) was recorded in a study of blood T cells in healthy people across ages. As for the study in general: Template switching retrieved approximately one barcoded beta molecule for each two T cells.

Then a second PCR, running roughly 7 to 11 cycles, was carried out with a sample-barcoded 5' primer and a J-beta primer mix. TCRdb re-called the 5' RACE reads with MiXCR, one entry per CDR3 protein. Among 650,000 to 900,000 distinct CDR3 sequences, around 68% were seen once, and the ten largest hold approximately 30%. To note about this clonotype: Its specificity is not known.

Study-wide points: Changes seen in expanded clonotypes were possibly confounded by donor CMV status left unknown.

Material: blood. The sequence was collected from a man aged 30 to 39 in good health.

The CDR3 DNA reads TGTGCCAGCCTTTCCCGGGGCAGGGGTCTCACAGATACGCAGTATTTT. This gives the protein CASLSRGRGLTDTQYF. The chain recombines TRBV2 with TRBJ2-3, with D tentatively TRBD1 (6 bases). Per germline, CDR1 SNHLY and CDR2 FYNNEI. V lost 8 bases to trimming and J lost 2 bases, with 20 bases between them. The CDR3 runs 16 residues.